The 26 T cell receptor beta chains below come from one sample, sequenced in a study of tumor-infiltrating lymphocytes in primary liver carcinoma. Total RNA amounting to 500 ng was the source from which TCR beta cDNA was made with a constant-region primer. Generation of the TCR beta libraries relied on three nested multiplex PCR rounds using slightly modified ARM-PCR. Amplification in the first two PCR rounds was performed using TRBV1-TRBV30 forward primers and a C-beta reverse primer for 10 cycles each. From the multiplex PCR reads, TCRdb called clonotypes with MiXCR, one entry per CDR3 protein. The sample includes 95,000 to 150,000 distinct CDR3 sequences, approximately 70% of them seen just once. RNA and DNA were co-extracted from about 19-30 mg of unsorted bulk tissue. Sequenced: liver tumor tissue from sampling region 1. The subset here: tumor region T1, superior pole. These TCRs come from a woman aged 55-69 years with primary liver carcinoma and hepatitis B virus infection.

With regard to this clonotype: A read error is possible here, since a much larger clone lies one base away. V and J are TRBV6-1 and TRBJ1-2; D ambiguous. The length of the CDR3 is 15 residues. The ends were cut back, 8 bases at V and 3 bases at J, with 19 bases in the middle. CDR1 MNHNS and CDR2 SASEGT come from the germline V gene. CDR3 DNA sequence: TGTGCCAGCGGGTCAGTGGGTAACCTTGACTATGGCTACACCTTC. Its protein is CASGSVGNLDYGYTF.

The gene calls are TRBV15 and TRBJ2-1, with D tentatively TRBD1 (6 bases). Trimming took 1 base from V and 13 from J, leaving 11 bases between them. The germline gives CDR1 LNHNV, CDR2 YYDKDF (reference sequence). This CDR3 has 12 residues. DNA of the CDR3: TGTGCCACCAGCAGAGTGGACAGTAGCCAGTTCTTC. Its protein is CATSRVDSSQFF.

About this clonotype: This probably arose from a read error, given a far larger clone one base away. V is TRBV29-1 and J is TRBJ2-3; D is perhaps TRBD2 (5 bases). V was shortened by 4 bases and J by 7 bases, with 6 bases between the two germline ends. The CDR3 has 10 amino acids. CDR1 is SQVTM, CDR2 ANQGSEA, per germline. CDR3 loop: CSVGGNTQYF. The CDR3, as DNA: TGCAGCGTTGGAGGGAATACGCAGTATTTT.

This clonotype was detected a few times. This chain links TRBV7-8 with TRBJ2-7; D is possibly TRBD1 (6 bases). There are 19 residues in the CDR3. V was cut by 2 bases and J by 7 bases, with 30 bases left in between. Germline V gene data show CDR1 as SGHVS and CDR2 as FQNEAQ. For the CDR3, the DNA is TGTGCCAGCAGCTTAATGTTTGCCCCGGCTACCCGAGAAAGGGGGGAGCAGTACTTC. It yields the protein CASSLMFAPATRERGEQYF.

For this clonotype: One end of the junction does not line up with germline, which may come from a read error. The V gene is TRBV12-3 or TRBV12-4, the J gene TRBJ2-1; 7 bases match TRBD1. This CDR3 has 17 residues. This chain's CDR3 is CASRTTGARAAYNEHFF. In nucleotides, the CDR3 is TGTGCCAGCAGAACAACAGGGGCGAGGGCTGCATACAATGAGCACTTCTTC.

This chain's CDR3 is CASSRIGATGNTIYF. CDR3 nucleotides: TGTGCCAGCAGTCGAATAGGGGCAACTGGAAACACCATATATTTT. The chain uses TRBV14 and TRBJ1-3, with a tentative D call TRBD1 (5 bases). CDR1 and CDR2 from the germline V gene are SGHDN and FVKESK. The CDR3 sequence is 15 residues long. The V end lost 6 bases, the J end lost 2 bases, and 14 bases lay between the germline ends.

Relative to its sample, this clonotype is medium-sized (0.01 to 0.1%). Here the CDR3 reads CASSLGDKSEAFF. The DNA for the CDR3 is TGTGCCAGCAGTTTGGGGGACAAATCTGAAGCTTTCTTT. This chain uses TRBV28 with TRBJ1-1; a weak D match, TRBD1 (6 bases). V was trimmed by 3 bases and J by 6 bases, leaving 11 bases between them. Germline V gene lookup returns CDR1 MDHEN and CDR2 SYDVKM. The length of the CDR3 is 13 residues.

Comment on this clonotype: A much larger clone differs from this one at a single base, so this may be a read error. The CDR3 DNA reads as TGTGCCAGCAGTTACTCGCTGGGGAATGAGCAGTTCTTC. It encodes CASSYSLGNEQFF. This chain connects TRBV6-5 to TRBJ2-1, with D hard to call. The CDR3 is 13 residues long. Germline V gene lookup returns CDR1 MNHEY and CDR2 SVGAGI. Trimming shortened V by 0 bases and J by 7 bases, and 7 bases separated the two germline ends.

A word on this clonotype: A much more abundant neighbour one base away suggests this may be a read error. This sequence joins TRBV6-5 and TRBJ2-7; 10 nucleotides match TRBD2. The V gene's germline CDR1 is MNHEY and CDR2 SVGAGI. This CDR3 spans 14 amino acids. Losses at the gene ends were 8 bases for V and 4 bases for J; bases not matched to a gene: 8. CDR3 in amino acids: CASAHPAGGYEQYF. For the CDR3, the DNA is TGTGCCAGCGCCCACCCAGCGGGAGGGTACGAGCAGTACTTC.

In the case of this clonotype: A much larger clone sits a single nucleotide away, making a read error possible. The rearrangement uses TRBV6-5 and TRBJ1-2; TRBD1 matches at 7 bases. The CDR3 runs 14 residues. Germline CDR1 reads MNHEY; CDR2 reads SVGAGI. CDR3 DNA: TGTGCCAACAGTCCCCTGACAGGGACTAATGGCTACACCTTC. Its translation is CANSPLTGTNGYTF.

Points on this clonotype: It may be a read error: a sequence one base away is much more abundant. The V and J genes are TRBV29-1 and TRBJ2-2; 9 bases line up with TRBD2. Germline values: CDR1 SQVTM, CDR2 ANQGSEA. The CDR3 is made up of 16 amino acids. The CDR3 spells CGVDIAGAGVAGELFF. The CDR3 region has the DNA TGCGGCGTCGACATAGCGGGAGCCGGGGTCGCCGGGGAGCTGTTTTTT.

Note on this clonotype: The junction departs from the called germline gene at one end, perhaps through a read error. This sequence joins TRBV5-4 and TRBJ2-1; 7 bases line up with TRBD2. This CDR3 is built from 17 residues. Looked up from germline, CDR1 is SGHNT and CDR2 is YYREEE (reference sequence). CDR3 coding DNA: TGTGCCAGCAGCGCCAGACAAGGCGGGAGAACCCATAATGAGCACTTCTTC. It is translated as CASSARQGGRTHNEHFF.

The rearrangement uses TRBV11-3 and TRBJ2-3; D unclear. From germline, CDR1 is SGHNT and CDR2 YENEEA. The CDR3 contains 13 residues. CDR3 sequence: CVRSLTPTDTQYF. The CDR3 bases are TGTGTCCGCAGCCTAACACCCACAGATACGCAGTATTTT.

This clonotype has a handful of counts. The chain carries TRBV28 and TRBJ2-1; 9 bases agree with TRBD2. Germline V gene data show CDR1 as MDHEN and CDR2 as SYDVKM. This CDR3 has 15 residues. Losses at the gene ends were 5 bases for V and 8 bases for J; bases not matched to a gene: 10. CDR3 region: CASSVAGAVKDEQFF. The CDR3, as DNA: TGTGCCAGCAGTGTAGCGGGAGCGGTGAAGGATGAGCAGTTCTTC.

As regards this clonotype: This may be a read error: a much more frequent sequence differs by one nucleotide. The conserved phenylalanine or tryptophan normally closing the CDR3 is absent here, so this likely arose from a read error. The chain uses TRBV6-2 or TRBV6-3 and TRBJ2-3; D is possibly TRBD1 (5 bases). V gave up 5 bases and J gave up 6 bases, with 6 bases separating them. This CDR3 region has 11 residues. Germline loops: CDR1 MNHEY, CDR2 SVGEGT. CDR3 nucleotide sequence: TGTGCCAGCAGTCACAGGGATACGCAGTATCTT. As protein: CASSHRDTQYL.

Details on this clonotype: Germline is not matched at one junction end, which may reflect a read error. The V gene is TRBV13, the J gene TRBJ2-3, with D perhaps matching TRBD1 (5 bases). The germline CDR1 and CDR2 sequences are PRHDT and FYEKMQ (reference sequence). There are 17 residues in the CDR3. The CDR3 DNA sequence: TGTGCCAGCGGCCCCCCTCCCAAAAAATGGGGCACAGATATGCAGTATTTT. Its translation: CASGPPPKKWGTDMQYF.

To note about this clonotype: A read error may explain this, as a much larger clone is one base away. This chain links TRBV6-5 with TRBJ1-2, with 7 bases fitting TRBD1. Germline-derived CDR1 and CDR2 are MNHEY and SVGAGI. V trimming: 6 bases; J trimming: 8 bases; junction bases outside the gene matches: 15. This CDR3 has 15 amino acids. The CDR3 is CASRAGQHHTGGYTF. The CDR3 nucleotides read TGTGCCAGCAGGGCGGGACAGCACCACACAGGGGGCTACACCTTC.

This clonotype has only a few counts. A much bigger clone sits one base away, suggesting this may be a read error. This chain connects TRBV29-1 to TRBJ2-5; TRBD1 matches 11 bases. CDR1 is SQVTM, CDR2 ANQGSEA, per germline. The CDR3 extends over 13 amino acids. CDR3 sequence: CSVAGTGGETHYF. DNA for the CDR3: TGCAGCGTTGCCGGGACAGGGGGGGAGACCCACTACTTC. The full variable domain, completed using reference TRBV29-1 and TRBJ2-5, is SAVISQKPSRDICQRGTSLTIQCQVDSQVTMMFWYRQQPGQSLTLIATANQGSEATYESGFVIDKFPISRPNLTFSTLTVSNMSPEDSSIYLCSVAGTGGETHYFGPGTRLLVL.

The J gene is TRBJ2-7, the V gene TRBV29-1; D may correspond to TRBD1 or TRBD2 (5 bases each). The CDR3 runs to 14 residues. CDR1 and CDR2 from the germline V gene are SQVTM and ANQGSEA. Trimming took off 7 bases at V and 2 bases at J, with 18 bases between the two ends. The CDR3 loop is CSAGGPAAPYEQYF. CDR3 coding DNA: TGCAGCGCTGGGGGACCAGCAGCCCCCTACGAGCAGTACTTC.

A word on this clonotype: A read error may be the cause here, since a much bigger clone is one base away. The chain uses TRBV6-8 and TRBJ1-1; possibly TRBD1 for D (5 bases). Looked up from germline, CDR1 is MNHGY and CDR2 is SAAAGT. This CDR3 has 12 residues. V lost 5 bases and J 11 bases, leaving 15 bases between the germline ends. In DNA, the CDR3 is TGTGCCAGCAGTAGCCCCAGGGATTGGGCTTTCTTT. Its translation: CASSSPRDWAFF.

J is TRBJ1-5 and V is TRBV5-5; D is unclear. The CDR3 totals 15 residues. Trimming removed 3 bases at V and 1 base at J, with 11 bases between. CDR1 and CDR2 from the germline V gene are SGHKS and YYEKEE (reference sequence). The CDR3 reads CASSSHMGSNQPQHF. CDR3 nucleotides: TGTGCCAGCAGCTCACACATGGGGAGCAATCAGCCCCAGCATTTT.

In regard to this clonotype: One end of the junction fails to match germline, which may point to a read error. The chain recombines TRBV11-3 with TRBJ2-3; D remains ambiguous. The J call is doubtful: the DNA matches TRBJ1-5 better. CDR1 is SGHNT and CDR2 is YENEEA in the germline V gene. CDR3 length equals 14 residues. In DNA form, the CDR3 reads TGTGCCTGCAGCTTCAGTACTAGCACAGATACGCAGCATTTT. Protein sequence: CACSFSTSTDTQHF.

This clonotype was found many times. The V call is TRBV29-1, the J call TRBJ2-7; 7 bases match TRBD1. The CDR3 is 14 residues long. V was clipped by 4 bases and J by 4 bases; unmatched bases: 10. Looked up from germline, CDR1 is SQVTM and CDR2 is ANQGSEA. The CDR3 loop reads CSVALLSGGYEQYF. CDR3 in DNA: TGCAGCGTTGCCCTACTGTCAGGGGGATACGAGCAGTACTTC.

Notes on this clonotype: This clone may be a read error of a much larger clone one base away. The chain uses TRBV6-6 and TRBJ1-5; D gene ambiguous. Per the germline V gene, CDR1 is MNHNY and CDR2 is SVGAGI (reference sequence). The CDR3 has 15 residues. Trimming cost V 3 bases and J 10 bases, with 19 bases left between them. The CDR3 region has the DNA TGTGCCAGCAGTTATCCGATAGGCCGCCCTCGCCCCCAGCATTTT. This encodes CASSYPIGRPRPQHF.

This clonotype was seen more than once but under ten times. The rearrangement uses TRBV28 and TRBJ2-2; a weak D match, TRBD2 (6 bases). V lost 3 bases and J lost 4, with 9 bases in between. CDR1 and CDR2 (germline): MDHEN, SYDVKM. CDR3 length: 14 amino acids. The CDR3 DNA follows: TGTGCCAGCAGTTTCCGGCGGGGCACCGGGGAGCTGTTTTTT. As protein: CASSFRRGTGELFF.

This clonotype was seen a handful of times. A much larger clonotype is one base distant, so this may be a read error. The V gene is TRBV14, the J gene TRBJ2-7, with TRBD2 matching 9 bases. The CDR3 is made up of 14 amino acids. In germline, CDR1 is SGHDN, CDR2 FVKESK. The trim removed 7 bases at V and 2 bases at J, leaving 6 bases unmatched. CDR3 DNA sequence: TGTGCCAGCATCCCGGGCGGGAGGGCCTACGAGCAGTACTTC. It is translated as CASIPGGRAYEQYF.